This T cell receptor (beta chain) is drawn from a study of cytotoxic CD8 clonotypes in ibrutinib-treated CLL. Losses at the gene ends were 0 bases for V and 3 bases for J; bases not matched to a gene: 2. This CDR3 is built from 14 residues. Germline CDR1 and CDR2: SGDLS and YYNGEE. Depth targeted 1 in 200,000 to 1 in 1 million T cells, averaging approximately 9.9x coverage per clonotype. Sequencing was performed with immunoSEQ multiplex PCR; in TCRdb, only in-frame clones are kept and a portion is missing. This table has some 300,000 clones, about 80% appearing once. The source of this sequence is a human donor with chronic lymphocytic leukemia. The V gene is TRBV9, the J gene TRBJ2-7; 8 bases are a match to TRBD2. The input for sequencing was PBMCs, taken before ibrutinib treatment. The CDR3 reads CASSVATSVYEQYF. The DNA of the CDR3 is TGTGCCAGCAGCGTAGCGACTAGCGTCTACGAGCAGTACTTC. Filled out from reference TRBV9 and TRBJ2-7, the complete variable domain reads DSGVTQTPKHLITATGQRVTLRCSPRSGDLSVYWYQQSLDQGLQFLIQYYNGEERAKGNILERFSAQQFPDLHSELNLSSLELGDSALYFCASSVATSVYEQYFGPGTRLTVT.